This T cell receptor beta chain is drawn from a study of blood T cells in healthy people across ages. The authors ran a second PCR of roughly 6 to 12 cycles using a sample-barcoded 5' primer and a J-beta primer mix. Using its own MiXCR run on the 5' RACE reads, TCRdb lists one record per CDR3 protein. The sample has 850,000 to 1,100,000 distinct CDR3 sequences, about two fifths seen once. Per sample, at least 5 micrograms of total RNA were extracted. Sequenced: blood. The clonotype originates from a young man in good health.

This CDR3 reads CSATDPGQYNEQFF. The CDR3 coding sequence is TGCAGTGCTACAGATCCGGGACAATACAATGAGCAGTTCTTC. The V and J genes are TRBV20-1 and TRBJ2-1, with a possible D match to TRBD1 (6 bases). Trimming removed 4 bases at V and 4 bases at J, with 14 bases between. Looked up from germline, CDR1 is DFQATT and CDR2 is SNEGSKA (reference sequence). The CDR3 is 14 residues long.